This T cell receptor beta chain was recorded in a study of a mutant IDH1 vaccine in newly diagnosed glioma (dated by TCRdb to the early 2020s). Looking at the study overall: Vaccination was initiated 4-6 weeks after radiotherapy alone, or concurrently with temozolomide cycles in the chemotherapy-containing groups. For exploratory analyses, longitudinal TCRB deep sequencing was carried out in about 26 treated patients wherever samples were available. The week-35 safety follow-up took place at visit V12, and the week-47 end of study took place at visit V13. Peripheral blood was collected at six visits: V03 (baseline), V05, V07, V10, V12 and V13. Prior to enrollment, standard therapy consisting of radiotherapy alone, temozolomide alone, or radiochemotherapy with temozolomide had been administered to patients, with the combination being received by most patients. Of the roughly 32 patients who were treated, about 60% were male and roughly 38% were female, and the mean age was around 40 years. The investigation overall reported the following: According to the authors, sample limitations meant that analyses of patient blood samples could not be reproduced. Availability determined which PBMC samples were chosen for TCRB deep sequencing. Across multiple MHC alleles, vaccine-induced immune responses were seen in 90% to 95% of patients. Pseudoprogression seemed to be unrelated to changes in the top peripheral T cell clonotypes found by TCRB sequencing.

This specimen's time point label, per the study, means: week 47, end of study. Each vaccine dose was 300 ug of a 20-mer mutant IDH1 peptide in Montanide, given subcutaneously with topical imiquimod. Across visits V03 through V10, patients got a total of eight vaccinations, given in weeks 1, 3, 5, 7, 11, 15, 19 and 23. All donors had newly diagnosed IDH1-mutant astrocytomas of WHO grade 3 or 4 that showed loss of nuclear ATRX. The samples were drawn from NOA16, a multicentre, single-arm, open-label phase I trial in Germany that tested a mutant IDH1 peptide vaccine in humans for the first time. Genomic DNA for TCRB sequencing was isolated from EDTA blood with the DNeasy Blood and Tissue Kit. Regarding this clone: Its specific antigen is unknown. Within one base of it there is no much larger clone, and no base qualities were kept.

Library generation was performed with the immunoSEQ multiplex PCR assay. Following the manufacturer's protocol, the hsTCRB Kit was used to amplify rearranged TCR beta chain sequences. TCRB libraries were sequenced on an Illumina MiSeq. The authors' pipeline ran thus. The kit vendor's proprietary platform handled demultiplexing, trimming and gene mapping. TCRdb stores this immuneACCESS table with in-frame sequences only. Part of the clones is absent; in the studies checked, under half of the shortfall reflects unresolved V genes, and no reason is known for the rest. D and trimming were read from the DNA, whereas the V and J calls and clone size are those reported in that table. This sample comprises fewer than 55,000 clones, approximately 64% of them detected only once. The top ten hold about 4.8% of the sample. V has 5 bases trimmed and J has 5 bases trimmed; junction bases matching no gene number 4. Taken from cysteine to phenylalanine, the CDR3 has 13 residues. Only the CDR3 part of the read is kept: 39 bases, read in frame from the first base. The germline V gene supplies CDR1 MNHEY and CDR2 SVGAGI.

This receptor was obtained from a man between 35 and 55 years old with glioma. Some clones in this sample may be carry-over from other donors' samples. The chain joins TRBV6-5 to TRBJ2-5, and 8 bases in between align with TRBD2. The sample here was peripheral blood mononuclear cells (PBMCs), taken from a glioma patient whose treatment included an IDH1 peptide vaccine. DNA sequence: TGTGCCAGCAGTCCTCCGGGGGGGGAGACCCAGTACTTC. Its product reads: CASSPPGGETQYF.